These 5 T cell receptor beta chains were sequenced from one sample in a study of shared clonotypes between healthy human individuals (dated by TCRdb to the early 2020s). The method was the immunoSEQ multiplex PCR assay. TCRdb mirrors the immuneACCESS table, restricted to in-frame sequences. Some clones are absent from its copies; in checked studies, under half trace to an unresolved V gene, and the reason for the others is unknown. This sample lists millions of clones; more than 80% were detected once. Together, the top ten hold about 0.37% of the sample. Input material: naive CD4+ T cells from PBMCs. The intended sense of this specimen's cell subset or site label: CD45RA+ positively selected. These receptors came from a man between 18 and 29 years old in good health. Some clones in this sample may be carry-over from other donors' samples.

The CDR3 loop is CAWGRLAEETQYF. The CDR3 bases are TGTGCCTGGGGGAGACTAGCGGAGGAGACCCAGTACTTC. The rearrangement uses TRBV30 and TRBJ2-5; 9 bases align to TRBD2. V dropped 5 bases and J dropped 5; count of bases not matched to a gene: 6. The CDR3 runs to 13 residues. Germline CDR1 is GTSNPN and CDR2 is SVGIG (reference sequence).

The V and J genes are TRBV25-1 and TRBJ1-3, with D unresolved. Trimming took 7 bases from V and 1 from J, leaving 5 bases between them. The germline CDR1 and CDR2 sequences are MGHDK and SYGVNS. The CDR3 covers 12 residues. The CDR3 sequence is CASKSSGNTIYF. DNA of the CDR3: TGTGCCAGCAAGTCGTCTGGAAACACCATATATTTT.

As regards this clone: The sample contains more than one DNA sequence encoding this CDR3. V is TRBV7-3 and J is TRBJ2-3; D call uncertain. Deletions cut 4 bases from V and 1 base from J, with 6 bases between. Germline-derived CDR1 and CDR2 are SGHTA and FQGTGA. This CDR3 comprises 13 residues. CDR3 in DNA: TGTGCCAGCAGCTCCGGACGCACAGATACGCAGTATTTT. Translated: CASSSGRTDTQYF.

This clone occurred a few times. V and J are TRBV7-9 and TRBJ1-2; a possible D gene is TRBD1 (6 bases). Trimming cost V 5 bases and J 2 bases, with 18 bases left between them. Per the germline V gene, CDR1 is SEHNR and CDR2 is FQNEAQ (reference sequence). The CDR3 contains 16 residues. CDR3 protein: CASSPAGGIKNYGYTF. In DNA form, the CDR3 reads TGTGCCAGCAGCCCCGCCGGGGGCATAAAGAACTATGGCTACACCTTC. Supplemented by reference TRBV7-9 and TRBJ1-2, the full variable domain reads DTGVSQNPRHKITKRGQNVTFRCDPISEHNRLYWYRQTLGQGPEFLTYFQNEAQLEKSRLLSDRFSAERPKGSFSTLEIQRTEQGDSAMYLCASSPAGGIKNYGYTFGSGTRLTVV.

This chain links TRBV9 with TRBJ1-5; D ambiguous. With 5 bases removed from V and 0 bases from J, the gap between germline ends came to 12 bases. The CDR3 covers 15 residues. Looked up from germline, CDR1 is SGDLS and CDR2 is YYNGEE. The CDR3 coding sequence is TGTGCCAGCAGTCAAAGCCCTGATAGCAATCAGCCCCAGCATTTT. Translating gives CASSQSPDSNQPQHF. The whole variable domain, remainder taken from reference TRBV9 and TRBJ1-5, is DSGVTQTPKHLITATGQRVTLRCSPRSGDLSVYWYQQSLDQGLQFLIQYYNGEERAKGNILERFSAQQFPDLHSELNLSSLELGDSALYFCASSQSPDSNQPQHFGDGTRLSIL.